Shown below are 25 T cell receptor beta chains from a single sample sequenced in a study of beta chain features in type 1 diabetes. Study-wide points: All four CD4+ subsets of Type 1 diabetes patients contained TCRB CDR3s that were moderately but significantly shorter.

Expressed TCRB transcripts got sequenced, as all isolated RNA was reverse transcribed. The repertoire was sequenced with immunoSEQ multiplex PCR; TCRdb's copy has only in-frame clones and lacks some. The table includes some 640,000 clones, around 15% detected once. The antigens these receptors bind are not known. Sequencing was carried out using naive CD4+ T cells from blood. The receptors stem from a man between 18 and 29 years old with type 1 diabetes.

DNA of the CDR3: TGTGCCAGCAGCGCGCGGGAGGGAAATCAGCCCCAGCATTTT. Its protein is CASSAREGNQPQHF. V gene TRBV9 combines with J gene TRBJ1-5; D ambiguous. V was shortened by 3 bases and J by 4 bases, with 11 bases between the two germline ends. This CDR3 comprises 14 residues. Germline CDR1 and CDR2: SGDLS and YYNGEE.

The chain links TRBV7-3 to TRBJ1-1; D uncertain. This CDR3 has 13 amino acids. CDR1 is SGHTA and CDR2 is FQGTGA in the germline V gene. The V end was cut by 6 bases, the J end by 2 bases, with 10 bases between. The CDR3 DNA is TGTGCCAGCAGAGGTCGGAATAACACTGAAGCTTTCTTT. It yields the protein CASRGRNNTEAFF.

The chain joins TRBV29-1 to TRBJ1-1, with D unresolved. The CDR3 spans 13 residues. CDR1 SQVTM and CDR2 ANQGSEA come from the germline V gene. Trimming took off 7 bases at V and 2 bases at J, with 14 bases between the two ends. The CDR3 sequence is CSGGFEANTEAFF. CDR3 nucleotides: TGCAGCGGAGGGTTTGAGGCTAACACTGAAGCTTTCTTT.

The table lists this clone with a few counts. J is TRBJ2-1 and V is TRBV21-1. TRBV21-1 is given as a pseudogene. The CDR3 has 15 residues. The CDR3 DNA sequence: TGTGCCAGCACCCCGACCGACGTCTGTGGCAATGAGCAGTTCTTC. It specifies CASTPTDVCGNEQFF.

This clone was picked up a small number of times. The chain employs TRBV2 and TRBJ1-1; D is ambiguous. Deletions cut 8 bases from V and 3 bases from J, with 10 bases between. This CDR3 comprises 12 residues. Germline V CDR1 and CDR2: SNHLY, FYNNEI. The CDR3 protein is CASCGVDTEAFF. The DNA of the CDR3 is TGTGCCAGCTGTGGTGTCGACACTGAAGCTTTCTTT. The complete variable domain, with remaining parts taken from reference TRBV2 and TRBJ1-1, reads EPEVTQTPSHQVTQMGQEVILRCVPISNHLYFYWYRQILGQKVEFLVSFYNNEISEKSEIFDDQFSVERPDGSNFTLKIRSTKLEDSAMYFCASCGVDTEAFFGQGTRLTVV.

This clone was seen more than once but under ten times. The V call is TRBV6-5, the J call TRBJ2-3; D gene uncertain. The CDR3 spans 14 residues. The germline CDR1 and CDR2 sequences are MNHEY and SVGAGI. Trimming took off 9 bases at V and 7 bases at J, with 20 bases between the two ends. CDR3 DNA: TGTGCCAGTTTTGTAGAATCGGCCCCACATACGCAGTATTTT. Translating gives CASFVESAPHTQYF.

The rearrangement links TRBV23-1 to TRBJ2-7, with a tentative D call TRBD2 (5 bases). TRBV23-1 is marked as an open reading frame, function uncertain. V lost 2 bases and J lost 3, with 14 bases in between. The length of the CDR3 is 15 residues. CDR3 in amino acids: CASSQLGERSYEQYF. The DNA for the CDR3 is TGCGCCAGCAGTCAACTCGGGGAAAGGAGCTACGAGCAGTACTTC.

The chain couples TRBV6-5 to TRBJ1-2, with TRBD1 matching over 7 bases. The junction had 10 bases not matched to a gene; V was cut back by 5 bases and J by 4 bases. CDR1 is MNHEY and CDR2 is SVGAGI in the germline V gene. CDR3 size: 15 residues. The CDR3: CASSKTTGTRYGYTF. CDR3 nucleotides: TGTGCCAGCAGTAAAACGACAGGGACCCGCTATGGCTACACCTTC.

The CDR3 coding sequence is TGCGCCAGCAGCACACCAGCAGGAAAATCCTACGAGCAGTACTTC. Protein product: CASSTPAGKSYEQYF. This rearrangement joins TRBV5-1 to TRBJ2-7; no definite D call. Germline CDR1 SGHRS, CDR2 YFSETQ. The CDR3 covers 15 residues. Deletions cut 4 bases from V and 1 base from J, with 15 bases between.

This clone was detected a few times. This chain joins TRBV2 and TRBJ2-5; perhaps TRBD2 as D (5 bases). The ends were cut back, 3 bases at V and 9 bases at J, with 14 bases in the middle. The CDR3 contains 13 residues. Germline CDR1 is SNHLY and CDR2 is FYNNEI. CDR3 amino acids: CASSDSPPRAQYF. The DNA of the CDR3 is TGTGCCAGCAGTGACAGTCCGCCGAGGGCCCAGTACTTC.

The rearrangement links TRBV21-1 to TRBJ2-7; the table calls TRBD1, which could not be checked here. TRBV21-1 is a recognized pseudogene. The CDR3 has 16 amino acids. The CDR3 sequence is CASSSRRGQGLQEQYF. In DNA, the CDR3 is TGTGCCAGCAGCTCAAGACGGGGACAGGGGCTTCAGGAGCAGTACTTC.

The chain recombines TRBV20-1 with TRBJ2-7, with D possibly being TRBD1 (5 bases). Trimming left V 5 bases short and J 2 bases short, with 7 bases between. The CDR3 extends over 11 amino acids. CDR1 and CDR2 from the germline V gene are DFQATT and SNEGSKA (reference sequence). The DNA of the CDR3 is TGCAGTGCTGGGGCGGCCTACGAGCAGTACTTC. It is translated as CSAGAAYEQYF.

Only a few counts were recorded for this clone. This rearrangement joins TRBV7-2 to TRBJ2-5, with 8 bases aligning to TRBD2. The ends lost 5 bases at V and 4 bases at J; junction bases unmatched: 9. The germline CDR1 and CDR2 sequences are SGHTA and FQGNSA. CDR3 length: 15 amino acids. The CDR3 here is CASSPVREGGETQYF. The CDR3 DNA sequence: TGTGCCAGCAGCCCCGTACGGGAGGGGGGAGAGACCCAGTACTTC.

V gene TRBV25-1 combines with J gene TRBJ1-1; no reliable D call. This CDR3 region has 13 residues. Germline values: CDR1 MGHDK, CDR2 SYGVNS. The V and J ends lost 5 bases and 3 bases respectively, with 10 bases between them. CDR3 in DNA: TGTGCCAGCAGTTCCTACAGTGACACTGAAGCTTTCTTT. The encoded protein is CASSSYSDTEAFF.

The V call is TRBV6-1, the J call TRBJ2-7, with 7 bases matching TRBD1. The CDR3 is made up of 13 amino acids. Trimming took 6 bases from V and 2 from J; bases not matched to a gene: 4. Germline CDR1 MNHNS, CDR2 SASEGT. CDR3 in amino acids: CASRGTETYEQYF. CDR3 nucleotide sequence: TGTGCCAGCAGGGGGACAGAGACCTACGAGCAGTACTTC.

The chain has TRBV30 and TRBJ1-5; D may be TRBD1 (5 bases). V lost 2 bases and J 5 bases, leaving 19 bases between the germline ends. The CDR3 totals 16 residues. Germline values: CDR1 GTSNPN, CDR2 SVGIG (reference sequence). CDR3 in amino acids: CAWSPQRGLWDQPQHF. The DNA of the CDR3 is TGTGCCTGGAGTCCCCAGCGGGGCCTATGGGATCAGCCCCAGCATTTT.

The DNA for the CDR3 is TGTGCCAGCAGCTTACCGGGTATGGGGAATGAGCAGTTCTTC. Translated: CASSLPGMGNEQFF. The chain couples TRBV7-9 to TRBJ2-1; D ambiguous. The CDR3 contains 14 residues. Germline loops: CDR1 SEHNR, CDR2 FQNEAQ (reference sequence). V was pared by 2 bases and J by 7 bases, with 12 bases between.

The rearrangement joins TRBV6-5 to TRBJ2-1; D is perhaps TRBD1 or TRBD2 (5 bases each). From germline, CDR1 is MNHEY and CDR2 SVGAGI. V lost 0 bases and J lost 12, with 15 bases in between. This CDR3 region has 14 residues. The CDR3 region is CASSYSRGDGGQFF. In nucleotides, the CDR3 is TGTGCCAGCAGTTACTCGAGGGGAGATGGTGGGCAGTTCTTC.

This clone was observed a handful of times. The chain uses TRBV30 and TRBJ2-5; possible D gene TRBD1, 5 bases. Germline-derived CDR1 and CDR2 are GTSNPN and SVGIG (reference sequence). This CDR3 is 11 amino acids long. The V gene lost 4 bases and the J gene lost 5 bases, with 8 bases spanning the gap. As DNA, the CDR3 is TGTGCCTGGACAGGGTGGGAGACCCAGTACTTC. It translates to CAWTGWETQYF.

The chain is built from TRBV4-2 and TRBJ2-4; D uncertain. This CDR3 has 16 residues. Looked up from germline, CDR1 is LGHNA and CDR2 is YNFKEQ. V was cut by 4 bases and J by 3 bases, with 16 bases left in between. This chain's CDR3 is CASSLDVEAGKNIQYF. The CDR3 DNA is TGTGCCAGCAGCCTAGATGTAGAGGCAGGCAAAAACATTCAGTACTTC.

There are a few counts of this clone. The chain uses TRBV7-2 and TRBJ2-7, with a possible D match to TRBD2 (6 bases). The CDR3 is made up of 13 amino acids. In germline, CDR1 is SGHTA, CDR2 FQGNSA. With 8 bases removed from V and 3 bases from J, the gap between germline ends came to 14 bases. DNA for the CDR3: TGTGCCAGCTCGAGTGGGGGGTTCTACGAGCAGTACTTC. Amino acids: CASSSGGFYEQYF.

The genes are TRBV5-1 and TRBJ2-7, with 13 bases fitting TRBD2. J gave up 6 bases and V 2 bases, and 11 bases lay outside the gene matches. This CDR3 has 17 residues. Germline assignment: CDR1 SGHRS and CDR2 YFSETQ. In DNA form, the CDR3 reads TGCGCCAGCAGCTTTGGACTAGCGGGAGAGATGGGAAGCGAGCAGTACTTC. Translation: CASSFGLAGEMGSEQYF. The whole variable domain, filled in from reference TRBV5-1 and TRBJ2-7, reads KAGVTQTPRYLIKTRGQQVTLSCSPISGHRSVSWYQQTPGQGLQFLFEYFSETQRNKGNFPGRFSGRQFSNSRSEMNVSTLELGDSALYLCASSFGLAGEMGSEQYFGPGTRLTVT.

The J gene is TRBJ1-2, the V gene TRBV10-3; the match to TRBD1 covers 12 bases. Germline values: CDR1 ENHRY, CDR2 SYGVKD. V trimming: 5 bases; J trimming: 6 bases; junction bases outside the gene matches: 10. The CDR3 runs to 16 residues. The CDR3 loop reads CAISPTGTGGEDGYTF. The CDR3 bases are TGTGCCATCAGTCCTACCGGGACAGGGGGCGAGGATGGCTACACCTTC.

This clone was counted between two and nine times. The chain uses TRBV9 and TRBJ1-2; TRBD1 aligns across 7 bases. The germline V gene has CDR1 SGDLS and CDR2 YYNGEE. V shed 4 bases, J shed 4 bases, and the junction held 10 bases outside the gene matches. The length of the CDR3 is 15 residues. The CDR3 region has the DNA TGTGCCAGCAGCTTGACAGGGAGGGAGCGCTATGGCTACACCTTC. Its protein product is CASSLTGRERYGYTF. Supplemented by reference TRBV9 and TRBJ1-2, the full variable domain reads DSGVTQTPKHLITATGQRVTLRCSPRSGDLSVYWYQQSLDQGLQFLIQYYNGEERAKGNILERFSAQQFPDLHSELNLSSLELGDSALYFCASSLTGRERYGYTFGSGTRLTVV.

This clone occurred a few times. The V gene is TRBV28, the J gene TRBJ2-7; no clear D gene. Germline V CDR1 and CDR2: MDHEN, SYDVKM. Trimming removed 8 bases from V and 5 bases from J, with 10 bases in between. This CDR3 has 11 residues. In nucleotides, the CDR3 is TGTGCCAGCGGGTATCGGGACGAGCAGTACTTC. Translation gives CASGYRDEQYF.